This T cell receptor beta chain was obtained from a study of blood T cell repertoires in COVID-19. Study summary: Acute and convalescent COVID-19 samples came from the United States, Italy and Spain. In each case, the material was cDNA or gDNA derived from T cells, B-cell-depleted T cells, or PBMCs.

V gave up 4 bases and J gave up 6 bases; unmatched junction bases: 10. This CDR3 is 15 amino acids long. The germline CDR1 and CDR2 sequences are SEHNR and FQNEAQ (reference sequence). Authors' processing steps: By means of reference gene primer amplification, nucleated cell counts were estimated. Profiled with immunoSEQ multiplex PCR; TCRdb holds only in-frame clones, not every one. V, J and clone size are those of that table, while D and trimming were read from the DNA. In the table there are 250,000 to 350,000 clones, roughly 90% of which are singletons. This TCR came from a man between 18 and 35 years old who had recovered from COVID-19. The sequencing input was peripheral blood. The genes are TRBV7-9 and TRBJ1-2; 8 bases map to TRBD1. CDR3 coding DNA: TGTGCCAGCAGCTCTGGACAGGGTGCCATCGATGGCTACACCTTC. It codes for CASSSGQGAIDGYTF.